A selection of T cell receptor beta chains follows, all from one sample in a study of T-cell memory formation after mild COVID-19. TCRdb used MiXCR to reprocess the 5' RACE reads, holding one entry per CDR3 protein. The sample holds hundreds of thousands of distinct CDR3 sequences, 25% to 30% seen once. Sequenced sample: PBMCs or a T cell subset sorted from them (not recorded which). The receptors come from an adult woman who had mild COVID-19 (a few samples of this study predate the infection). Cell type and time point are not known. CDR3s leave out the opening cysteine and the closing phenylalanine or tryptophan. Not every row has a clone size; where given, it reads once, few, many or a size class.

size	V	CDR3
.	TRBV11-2	ASSPQPDPEGETQY
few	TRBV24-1	ATSDGTGGRPEAF
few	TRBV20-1	SAVAYIGAYEQY
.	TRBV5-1	ASSFLVIGRGNEQF
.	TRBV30	AFRDGYGYT
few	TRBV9	ASSVEQVATGELF
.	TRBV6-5	ASIRRGIGSYEQY
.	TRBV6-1	ASSENPPYEQY
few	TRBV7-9	ASSGDSAGRSYNEQF
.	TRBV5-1	ASSLGDRDAFANYGYT
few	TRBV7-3	ASSLNPPGSNTDTQY